This T cell receptor (beta chain) is from a study of a mutant IDH1 vaccine in newly diagnosed glioma. General study points: Shifts in the top peripheral T cell clonotypes seemed unrelated to pseudoprogression.

The V segment lost 5 bases and the J segment 6 bases; nucleotides outside the gene matches: 10. The length of the CDR3 is 15 residues. The germline gives CDR1 LGHNA, CDR2 YSLEER. Time point defined: week 11, during vaccination. The investigators gave 300 ug of mutant IDH1 20-mer peptide in each vaccine dose, together with topical imiquimod. The data were produced by immunoSEQ multiplex PCR, yet TCRdb's version contains in-frame clones alone and is incomplete. Here the sample spans 20,000 to 25,000 clones, roughly 70% being singletons. As for this clone: Its antigen is unidentified.

This TCR was sampled from a young man with glioma. Some clones in this sample may be carry-over from other donors' samples. The chain uses TRBV4-3 and TRBJ2-1, with 7 positions matching TRBD2. Specimen: peripheral blood mononuclear cells (PBMCs), collected from a glioma patient whose treatment included an IDH1 peptide vaccine. The CDR3 DNA is TGCGCCAGCAGCGTCTGGACTAGTAGACTCAATGAGCAGTTCTTC. Translated: CASSVWTSRLNEQFF.